What follows are 28 T cell receptor beta chains derived from one specimen sequenced in a study of T cell changes during pregnancy in multiple sclerosis. Only in-frame clones appear in the TCRdb table, and some are missing; sequencing was by immunoSEQ multiplex PCR. The sample contains roughly 100,000 clones, about 90% of which appear only once. The specimen was peripheral blood, collected before pregnancy. Every receptor here comes from a female donor with multiple sclerosis, enrolled in a pregnancy study.

V gene TRBV5-1 combines with J gene TRBJ2-1, with a weak D call TRBD2 (6 bases). The CDR3 has 11 residues. Per germline, CDR1 SGHRS and CDR2 YFSETQ. The ends were cut back, 4 bases at V and 9 bases at J, with 8 bases in the middle. CDR3 bases: TGCGCCAGCAGCCCGGGAGTTGAGCAGTTCTTC. Translating gives CASSPGVEQFF.

The V and J genes are TRBV11-3 and TRBJ2-1; 12 bases are shared with TRBD2. V lost 5 bases and J lost 4; bases outside the gene matches: 15. Looked up from germline, CDR1 is SGHNT and CDR2 is YENEEA. The CDR3 consists of 19 residues. CDR3 sequence (DNA): TGTGCCAGCAGCCCGGTAGCTAGCGGGGGGGCCGTTCTATACAATGAGCAGTTCTTC. It translates to CASSPVASGGAVLYNEQFF.

The chain uses TRBV7-2 and TRBJ2-7; D may be TRBD1 (6 bases). The CDR3 covers 16 residues. V gave up 6 bases and J gave up 4 bases, with 22 bases separating them. Germline loops: CDR1 SGHTA, CDR2 FQGNSA. The CDR3 sequence is CASSLQGSVAAYEQYF. As DNA, the CDR3 is TGTGCCAGCAGTTTACAGGGATCGGTGGCGGCTTACGAGCAGTACTTC.

The chain employs TRBV4-3 and TRBJ1-2; TRBD1 matches 8 bases. The CDR3 has 16 residues. Losses at the gene ends were 0 bases for V and 4 bases for J; bases not matched to a gene: 7. Germline CDR1 is LGHNA and CDR2 is YSLEER. Here the CDR3 reads CASSQDPIDRGYGYTF. As DNA, the CDR3 is TGCGCCAGCAGCCAAGATCCCATCGACAGGGGCTATGGCTACACCTTC.

This clone has a single count. The rearrangement joins TRBV29-1 to TRBJ1-1; D gene uncertain. Deletions cut 4 bases from V and 3 bases from J, with 15 bases between. CDR3 length: 14 residues. Germline CDR1 and CDR2: SQVTM and ANQGSEA. The CDR3 loop is CSVVPLLADTEAFF. The DNA of the CDR3 is TGCAGCGTTGTGCCGTTGCTAGCGGACACTGAAGCTTTCTTT. Drawing the rest from reference TRBV29-1 and TRBJ1-1, the complete variable domain is SAVISQKPSRDICQRGTSLTIQCQVDSQVTMMFWYRQQPGQSLTLIATANQGSEATYESGFVIDKFPISRPNLTFSTLTVSNMSPEDSSIYLCSVVPLLADTEAFFGQGTRLTVV.

This clone was seen once. The CDR3 DNA reads as TGTGCCAGCAGCGTAGCTCCGGGGGTGCCTGGCGAGCAGTACTTC. Translation gives CASSVAPGVPGEQYF. The chain combines TRBV9 with TRBJ2-7; a weak D match, TRBD2 (6 bases). V was clipped by 0 bases and J by 6 bases, with 16 bases between them. Germline-derived CDR1 and CDR2 are SGDLS and YYNGEE. The CDR3 runs to 15 residues.

The rearrangement uses TRBV5-1 and TRBJ2-1; 8 bases are shared with TRBD1. The germline gives CDR1 SGHRS, CDR2 YFSETQ. Trimming cost V 0 bases and J 6 bases; bases outside gene matches: 8. CDR3 length: 16 residues. CDR3 DNA sequence: TGCGCCAGCAGCTTGGCCGAGGCAGGGGGCGTCAATGAGCAGTTCTTC. Protein sequence: CASSLAEAGGVNEQFF.

The CDR3 protein is CASTLGADSLNSPLHF. The CDR3 region has the DNA TGTGCCAGCACCCTAGGGGCGGACAGTCTTAATTCACCCCTCCACTTT. V gene TRBV10-3 combines with J gene TRBJ1-6, with TRBD1 as a possible D gene (6 bases). V shed 10 bases and J shed 6 bases, with 22 bases lying between them. Germline CDR1 ENHRY, CDR2 SYGVKD. The CDR3 contains 16 residues.

The rearrangement uses TRBV27 and TRBJ2-4; 8 bases are a match to TRBD1. The trim removed 7 bases at V and 4 bases at J, leaving 12 bases unmatched. There are 16 residues in the CDR3. The germline gives CDR1 MNHEY, CDR2 SMNVEV (reference sequence). The CDR3 DNA sequence: TGTGCCAGCACCATGGACAGGGCCAGGCTAAAAAACATTCAGTACTTC. Translation gives CASTMDRARLKNIQYF.

The chain carries TRBV7-8 and TRBJ1-1, with TRBD1 as a possible D gene (6 bases). The germline gives CDR1 SGHVS, CDR2 FQNEAQ. The CDR3 contains 15 residues. V lost 1 base and J lost 3, with 12 bases in between. The CDR3 sequence is CASSLGQATDTEAFF. CDR3 DNA sequence: TGTGCCAGCAGCTTAGGACAGGCAACGGACACTGAAGCTTTCTTT.

This clone showed up just a few times. The V gene is TRBV2, the J gene TRBJ1-6, with a weak D call TRBD1 (6 bases). Trimming removed 2 bases from V and 6 bases from J, with 14 bases in between. Germline V lookup: CDR1 SNHLY, CDR2 FYNNEI. CDR3 size: 16 residues. CDR3 DNA sequence: TGTGCCAGCAGTGAATGGCGGCTGGACAGTAATTCACCCCTCCACTTT. This translates into CASSEWRLDSNSPLHF.

The chain carries TRBV6-1 and TRBJ1-1, with TRBD1 as a possible D gene (6 bases). V gave up 6 bases and J gave up 1 base, with 9 bases separating them. Germline CDR1 and CDR2: MNHNS and SASEGT. The CDR3 covers 13 residues. In DNA form, the CDR3 reads TGTGCCAGCAGAGTGACAGGGAACACTGAAGCTTTCTTT. This encodes CASRVTGNTEAFF.

V gene TRBV11-3 combines with J gene TRBJ1-1; possible D gene TRBD1, 5 bases. With 1 base removed from V and 0 bases from J, the gap between germline ends came to 9 bases. The CDR3 covers 15 residues. CDR1 SGHNT and CDR2 YENEEA come from the germline V gene. CDR3 sequence: CASSLVPGVNTEAFF. In DNA form, the CDR3 reads TGTGCCAGCAGCTTAGTTCCGGGGGTGAACACTGAAGCTTTCTTT.

This chain uses TRBV6-1 with TRBJ2-7, with 8 bases matching TRBD1. The CDR3 runs 12 residues. Germline V gene lookup returns CDR1 MNHNS and CDR2 SASEGT. With V trimmed by 6 bases and J by 8 bases, 6 bases remained unmatched. The CDR3 reads CASSQTGGKQYF. The CDR3 nucleotides are TGTGCCAGCAGCCAAACAGGGGGTAAGCAGTACTTC.

This chain's CDR3 is CASSLSRLAEETQYF. The CDR3 DNA sequence: TGTGCCAGCAGCTTATCTCGGCTAGCGGAAGAGACCCAGTACTTC. The rearrangement uses TRBV7-9 and TRBJ2-5, with 7 bases fitting TRBD2. V was clipped by 2 bases and J by 3 bases; unmatched bases: 6. The CDR3 sequence is 15 residues long. The germline gives CDR1 SEHNR, CDR2 FQNEAQ (reference sequence).

The chain is built from TRBV6-5 and TRBJ2-3; 7 positions match TRBD2. Trimming cost V 4 bases and J 3 bases; bases outside gene matches: 4. Germline CDR1 is MNHEY and CDR2 is SVGAGI. The CDR3 spans 14 residues. The CDR3 DNA is TGTGCCAGCAGTTGGAGCGGGACGACAGATACGCAGTATTTT. This gives the protein CASSWSGTTDTQYF.

The genes are TRBV27 and TRBJ1-6; weak D call: TRBD1 (6 bases). Germline V gives CDR1 MNHEY, CDR2 SMNVEV (reference sequence). The V gene lost 2 bases and the J gene lost 8 bases, with 13 bases spanning the gap. The CDR3 contains 15 residues. The chain's CDR3 is CASSLTTGRHSPLHF. For the CDR3, the DNA is TGTGCCAGCAGTTTAACCACAGGGAGACATTCACCCCTCCACTTT.

The chain uses TRBV7-3 and TRBJ1-1; a possible D gene is TRBD1 (5 bases). The CDR3 covers 17 residues. Germline-derived CDR1 and CDR2 are SGHTA and FQGTGA. V was cut by 1 base and J by 1 base, with 16 bases left in between. CDR3 amino acids: CASSLKRLGGRNTEAFF. The CDR3 nucleotides are TGTGCCAGCAGCTTAAAGAGGCTGGGGGGGAGGAACACTGAAGCTTTCTTT.

The J gene is TRBJ1-2, the V gene TRBV6-5, with 8 nucleotides matching TRBD1. The CDR3 length is 13 residues. Germline CDR1 is MNHEY and CDR2 is SVGAGI. V gave up 7 bases and J gave up 2 bases; unmatched junction bases: 3. For the CDR3, the DNA is TGTGCCAGCATGGACAGGGTGAACTATGGCTACACCTTC. Encoded protein: CASMDRVNYGYTF.

J is TRBJ1-2 and V is TRBV30, with D tentatively TRBD1 (6 bases). The CDR3 loop spans 13 amino acids. The germline V gene encodes CDR1 GTSNPN and CDR2 SVGIG (reference sequence). V was clipped by 2 bases and J by 8 bases, with 15 bases between them. The CDR3 protein is CAWSLNRVGGYTF. The CDR3 DNA is TGTGCCTGGAGTCTAAACAGGGTGGGGGGCTACACCTTC.

The chain has TRBV5-1 and TRBJ2-3; 8 nucleotides align to TRBD2. Germline CDR1 reads SGHRS; CDR2 reads YFSETQ. CDR3 size: 17 residues. With 5 bases clipped from V and 1 base from J, the junction kept 12 bases outside the gene matches. This chain's CDR3 is CASSREGLSVGTDTQYF. The CDR3 DNA is TGCGCCAGCAGTCGGGAGGGGCTCTCAGTAGGCACAGATACGCAGTATTTT. The whole variable domain, remainder taken from reference TRBV5-1 and TRBJ2-3, is KAGVTQTPRYLIKTRGQQVTLSCSPISGHRSVSWYQQTPGQGLQFLFEYFSETQRNKGNFPGRFSGRQFSNSRSEMNVSTLELGDSALYLCASSREGLSVGTDTQYFGPGTRLTVL.

To note about this clone: The junction and the germline gene differ at one end; a read error may be behind it. The chain joins TRBV6-1 to TRBJ2-1; 14 bases map to TRBD2. This CDR3 comprises 17 residues. Germline lookup yields CDR1 MNHNS and CDR2 SASEGT. CDR3 protein: CAISDPSGTSGRGEQFF. Written as DNA, the CDR3 is TGTGCCATCAGTGACCCCTCCGGGACTAGCGGGAGAGGTGAGCAGTTCTTC.

The J gene is TRBJ1-1, the V gene TRBV7-2; 7 bases fit TRBD1. The ends lost 5 bases at V and 4 bases at J; junction bases unmatched: 4. Per germline, CDR1 SGHTA and CDR2 FQGNSA. The CDR3 extends over 13 amino acids. CDR3 residues: CASSLSGGTEAFF. In nucleotides, the CDR3 is TGTGCCAGCAGCCTTTCAGGGGGCACTGAAGCTTTCTTT.

This sequence joins TRBV2 and TRBJ2-1; a weak D match, TRBD2 (5 bases). V was clipped by 3 bases and J by 7 bases, with 10 bases between them. From germline, CDR1 is SNHLY and CDR2 FYNNEI. This CDR3 spans 13 amino acids. The CDR3 here is CASSDPSYNEQFF. As DNA, the CDR3 is TGTGCCAGCAGTGATCCTAGCTATAATGAGCAGTTCTTC.

The chain links TRBV14 to TRBJ2-2, with 10 bases lining up with TRBD1. The trim removed 0 bases at V and 5 bases at J, leaving 3 bases unmatched. The CDR3 is made up of 16 amino acids. Germline V lookup: CDR1 SGHDN, CDR2 FVKESK. The CDR3 loop reads CASSQDEDRGTGELFF. DNA for the CDR3: TGTGCCAGCAGCCAAGATGAGGACAGGGGGACCGGGGAGCTGTTTTTT.

In its sample, this clone was seen once. The V and J genes are TRBV4-2 and TRBJ2-3; possible D gene TRBD2, 5 bases. CDR1 and CDR2 from the germline V gene are LGHNA and YNFKEQ. Deletions cut 3 bases from V and 6 bases from J, with 10 bases between. The CDR3 is made up of 13 amino acids. In DNA form, the CDR3 reads TGTGCCAGCAGCCATCTAGCCCTGGATACGCAGTATTTT. Its protein product is CASSHLALDTQYF.

The chain recombines TRBV6-5 with TRBJ2-7, with TRBD1 matching 7 bases. This CDR3 has 14 residues. The ends lost 6 bases at V and 5 bases at J; junction bases unmatched: 10. Germline values: CDR1 MNHEY, CDR2 SVGAGI. The CDR3 DNA reads TGTGCCAGCAGGTCCCTGACAGGGAGCAACGAGCAGTACTTC. This codes for CASRSLTGSNEQYF.

This clone was recorded a few times. V usage is TRBV2 and J usage is TRBJ1-2; D might be TRBD1 (5 bases). The CDR3 has 14 residues. The V gene lost 5 bases and the J gene lost 6 bases, with 16 bases spanning the gap. Looked up from germline, CDR1 is SNHLY and CDR2 is FYNNEI. CDR3 sequence: CASSQQGGVDGYTF. In nucleotides, the CDR3 is TGTGCCAGCAGTCAGCAGGGAGGAGTGGATGGCTACACCTTC.